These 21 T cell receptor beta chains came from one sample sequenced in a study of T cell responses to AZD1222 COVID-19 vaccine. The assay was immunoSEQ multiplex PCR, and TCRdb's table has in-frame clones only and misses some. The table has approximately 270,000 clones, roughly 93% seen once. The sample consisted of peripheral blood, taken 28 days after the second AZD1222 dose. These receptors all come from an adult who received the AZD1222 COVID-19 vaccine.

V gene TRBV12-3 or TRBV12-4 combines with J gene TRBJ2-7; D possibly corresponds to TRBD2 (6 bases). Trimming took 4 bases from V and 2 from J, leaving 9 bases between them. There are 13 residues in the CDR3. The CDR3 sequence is CASSSRETYEQYF. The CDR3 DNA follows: TGTGCCAGCAGTTCCCGGGAGACCTACGAGCAGTACTTC.

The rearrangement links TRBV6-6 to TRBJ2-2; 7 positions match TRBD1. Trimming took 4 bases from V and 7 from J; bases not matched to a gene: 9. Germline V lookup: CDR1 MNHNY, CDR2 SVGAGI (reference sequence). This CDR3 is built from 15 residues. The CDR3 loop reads CASSSTGRRDGELFF. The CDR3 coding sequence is TGTGCCAGCAGTTCGACAGGGCGCAGGGACGGGGAGCTGTTTTTT.

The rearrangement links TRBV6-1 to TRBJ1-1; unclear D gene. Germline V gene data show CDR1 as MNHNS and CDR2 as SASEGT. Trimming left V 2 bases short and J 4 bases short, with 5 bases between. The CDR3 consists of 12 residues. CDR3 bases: TGTGCCAGCAGTGAATCCGTCACTGAAGCTTTCTTT. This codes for CASSESVTEAFF.

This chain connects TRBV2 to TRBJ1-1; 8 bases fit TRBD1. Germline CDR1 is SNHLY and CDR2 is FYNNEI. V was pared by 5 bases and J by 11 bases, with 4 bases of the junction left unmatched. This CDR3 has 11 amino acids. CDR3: CASSPTGVAFF. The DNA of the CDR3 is TGTGCCAGCAGTCCGACAGGGGTGGCTTTCTTT.

The CDR3 is CASRTGGVEKLFF. The CDR3 nucleotides are TGTGCCAGCAGGACAGGGGGCGTTGAAAAACTGTTTTTT. This chain links TRBV6-5 with TRBJ1-4, with TRBD1 matching 10 bases. The junction had 2 bases not matched to a gene; V was cut back by 6 bases and J by 7 bases. The CDR3 runs to 13 residues. CDR1 and CDR2 from the germline V gene are MNHEY and SVGAGI.

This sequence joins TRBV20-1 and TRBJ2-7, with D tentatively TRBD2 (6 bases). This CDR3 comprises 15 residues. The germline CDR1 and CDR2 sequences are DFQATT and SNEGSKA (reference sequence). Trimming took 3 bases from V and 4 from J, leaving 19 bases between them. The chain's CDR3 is CSASARYAGGYEQYF. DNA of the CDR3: TGCAGTGCTAGTGCAAGATACGCCGGGGGATACGAGCAGTACTTC.

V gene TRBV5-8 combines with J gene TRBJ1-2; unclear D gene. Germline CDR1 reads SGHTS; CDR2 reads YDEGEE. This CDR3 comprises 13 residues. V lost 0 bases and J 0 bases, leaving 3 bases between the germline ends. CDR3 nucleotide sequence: TGTGCCAGCAGCTTGGACGCTAACTATGGCTACACCTTC. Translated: CASSLDANYGYTF.

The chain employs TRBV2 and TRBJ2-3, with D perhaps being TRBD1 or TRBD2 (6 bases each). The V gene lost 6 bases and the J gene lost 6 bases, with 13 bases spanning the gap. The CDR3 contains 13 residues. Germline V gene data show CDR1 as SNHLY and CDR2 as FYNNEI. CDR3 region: CASRAGGGDTQYF. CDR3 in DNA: TGTGCCAGCAGGGCAGGAGGGGGGGATACGCAGTATTTT.

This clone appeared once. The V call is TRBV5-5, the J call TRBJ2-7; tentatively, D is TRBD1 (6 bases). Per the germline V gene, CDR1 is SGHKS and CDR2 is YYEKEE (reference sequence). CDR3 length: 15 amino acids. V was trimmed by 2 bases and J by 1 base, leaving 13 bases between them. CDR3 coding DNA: TGTGCCAGCAGCTTTGCTACGGACAGTTCCTACGAGCAGTACTTC. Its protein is CASSFATDSSYEQYF.

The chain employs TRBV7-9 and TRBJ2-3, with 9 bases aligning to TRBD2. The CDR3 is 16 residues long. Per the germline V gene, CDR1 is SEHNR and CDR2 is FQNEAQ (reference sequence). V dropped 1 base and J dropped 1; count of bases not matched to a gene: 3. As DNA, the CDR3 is TGTGCCAGCAGCTTAGAACTAGCGGGCCGCACAGATACGCAGTATTTT. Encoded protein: CASSLELAGRTDTQYF.

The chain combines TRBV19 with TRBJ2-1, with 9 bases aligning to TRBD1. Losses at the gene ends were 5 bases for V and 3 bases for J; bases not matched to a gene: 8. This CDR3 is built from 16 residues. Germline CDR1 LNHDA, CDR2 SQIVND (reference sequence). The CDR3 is CASSLRDRELYNEQFF. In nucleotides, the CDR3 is TGTGCCAGTAGTCTCCGGGACAGGGAGCTCTACAATGAGCAGTTCTTC. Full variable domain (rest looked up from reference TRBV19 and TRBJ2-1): DGGITQSPKYLFRKEGQNVTLSCEQNLNHDAMYWYRQDPGQGLRLIYYSQIVNDFQKGDIAEGYSVSREKKESFPLTVTSAQKNPTAFYLCASSLRDRELYNEQFFGPGTRLTVL.

The CDR3 bases are TGTGCCAGCACCCAGACTACAGGCAACTATGGCTACACCTTC. It specifies CASTQTTGNYGYTF. V gene TRBV28 combines with J gene TRBJ1-2; D might be TRBD1 (5 bases). This CDR3 has 14 residues. V dropped 7 bases and J dropped 2 bases, with 14 bases sitting between them. In germline, CDR1 is MDHEN, CDR2 SYDVKM.

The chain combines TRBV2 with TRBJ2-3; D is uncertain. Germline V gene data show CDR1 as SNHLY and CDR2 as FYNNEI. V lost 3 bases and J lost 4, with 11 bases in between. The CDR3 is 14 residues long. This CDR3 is CASSEGSTADTQYF. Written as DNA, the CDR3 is TGTGCCAGCAGTGAGGGCAGTACCGCAGATACGCAGTATTTT.

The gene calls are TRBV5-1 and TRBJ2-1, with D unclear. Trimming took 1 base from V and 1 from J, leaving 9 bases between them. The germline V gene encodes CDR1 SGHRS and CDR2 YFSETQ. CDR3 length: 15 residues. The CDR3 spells CASSLWQASYNEQFF. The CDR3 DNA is TGCGCCAGCAGCTTGTGGCAGGCGTCCTACAATGAGCAGTTCTTC.

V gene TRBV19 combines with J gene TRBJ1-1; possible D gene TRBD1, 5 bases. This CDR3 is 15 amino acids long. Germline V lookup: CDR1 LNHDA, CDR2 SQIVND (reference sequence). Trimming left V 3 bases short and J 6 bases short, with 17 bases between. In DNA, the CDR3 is TGTGCCAGTAGTATGGGGCAACGGGGGTGGGCTGAAGCTTTCTTT. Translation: CASSMGQRGWAEAFF.

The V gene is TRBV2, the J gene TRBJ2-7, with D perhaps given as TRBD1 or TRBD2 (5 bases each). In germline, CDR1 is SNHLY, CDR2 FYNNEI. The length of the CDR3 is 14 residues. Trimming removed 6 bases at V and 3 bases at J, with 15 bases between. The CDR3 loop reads CASSRGFEGYEQYF. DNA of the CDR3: TGTGCCAGCAGCCGGGGCTTCGAAGGCTACGAGCAGTACTTC.

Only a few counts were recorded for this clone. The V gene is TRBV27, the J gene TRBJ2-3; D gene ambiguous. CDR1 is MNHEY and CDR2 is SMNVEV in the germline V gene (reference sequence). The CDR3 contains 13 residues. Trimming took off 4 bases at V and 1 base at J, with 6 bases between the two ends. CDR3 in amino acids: CASSSMGTDTQYF. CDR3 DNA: TGTGCCAGCAGTTCAATGGGCACAGATACGCAGTATTTT.

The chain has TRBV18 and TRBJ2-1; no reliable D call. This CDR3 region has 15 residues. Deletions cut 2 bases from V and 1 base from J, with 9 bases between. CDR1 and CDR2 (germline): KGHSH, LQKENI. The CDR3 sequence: CASSPGPLSYNEQFF. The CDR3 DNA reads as TGTGCCAGCTCACCAGGACCCCTTTCCTACAATGAGCAGTTCTTC.

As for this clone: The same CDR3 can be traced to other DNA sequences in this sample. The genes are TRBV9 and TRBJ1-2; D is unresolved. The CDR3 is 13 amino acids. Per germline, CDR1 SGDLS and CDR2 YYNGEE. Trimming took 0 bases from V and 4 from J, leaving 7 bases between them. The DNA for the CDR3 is TGTGCCAGCAGCGTAGGAGGGTCCTATGGCTACACCTTC. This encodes CASSVGGSYGYTF.

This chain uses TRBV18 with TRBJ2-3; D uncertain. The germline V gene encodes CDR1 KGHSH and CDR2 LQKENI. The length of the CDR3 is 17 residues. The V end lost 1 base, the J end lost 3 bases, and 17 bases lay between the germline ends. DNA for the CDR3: TGTGCCAGCTCACCACTACAGACCCAAATGGGGACAGATACGCAGTATTTT. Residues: CASSPLQTQMGTDTQYF.

The CDR3 reads CASSLAWGTSYEQYF. CDR3 DNA: TGTGCCAGCAGCTTGGCATGGGGGACCTCCTACGAGCAGTACTTC. This chain joins TRBV5-4 and TRBJ2-7; either TRBD1 or TRBD2 may fit D (5 bases each). Trimming left V 0 bases short and J 0 bases short, with 10 bases between. This CDR3 spans 15 amino acids. Germline V lookup: CDR1 SGHNT, CDR2 YYREEE (reference sequence).